This T cell receptor beta chain appears in the sequencing data of a study of cytomegalovirus exposure and HLA in healthy donors. Study-level findings and limits: In a later analysis, HLA-associated TCR beta chains were more clonally expanded than equally common others.

Germline V gene lookup returns CDR1 SGHVS and CDR2 FQNEAQ. The junction had 10 bases not matched to a gene; V was cut back by 5 bases and J by 2 bases. CDR3 length equals 16 residues. To note about this clone: Its antigen is unknown.

The PCR was carried out with 60 Vbeta primers and 13 Jbeta primers. Measured with immunoSEQ multiplex PCR; TCRdb has only the in-frame clones, and not every one. Found here are under 150,000 clones, roughly 83% of them singletons; the top ten hold approximately 2%. The receptor's source is a man aged 18 to 29 in good health and CMV-seronegative. The sample taken for sequencing was PBMCs. V gene TRBV7-8 combines with J gene TRBJ2-7; 9 nucleotides match TRBD2. This CDR3 reads CASSRGRREGTYEQYV. For the CDR3, the DNA is TGTGCCAGCAGCCGCGGGCGGCGGGAGGGGACCTACGAGCAGTACGTC.